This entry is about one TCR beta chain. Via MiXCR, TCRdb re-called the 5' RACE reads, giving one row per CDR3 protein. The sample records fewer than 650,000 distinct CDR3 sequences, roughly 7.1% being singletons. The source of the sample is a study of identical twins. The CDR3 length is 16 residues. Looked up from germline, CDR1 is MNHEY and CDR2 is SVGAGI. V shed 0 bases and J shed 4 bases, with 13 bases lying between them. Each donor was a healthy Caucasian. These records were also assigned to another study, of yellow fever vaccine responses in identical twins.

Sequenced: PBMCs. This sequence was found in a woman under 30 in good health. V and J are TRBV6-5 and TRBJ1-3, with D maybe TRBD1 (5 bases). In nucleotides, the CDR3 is TGTGCCAGCAGTTACTCGATGCAGGGTAACGGAAACACCATATATTTT. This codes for CASSYSMQGNGNTIYF.